Described below is a single TCR beta chain sequence and its context. This specimen includes other DNA sequences encoding the same CDR3. These data are taken from a study of CD8+ T cells in alopecia areata. Treatment indicated: oral pan-JAK inhibitor, 5-10 mg twice daily. Germline loops: CDR1 SGHTA, CDR2 FQGTGA. V lost 5 bases and J lost 4, with 5 bases in between. This CDR3 has 12 amino acids. Extracted from the samples, RNA was reverse transcribed into cDNA to serve as the sequencing template. This table comes from immunoSEQ multiplex PCR, and its TCRdb copy is limited to in-frame clones, with some not included. The table shows about 76,000 clones, with approximately 66% occurring only once.

This specimen was CD8+ T cells sorted from blood, taken at week 24, from a patient treated with tofacitinib. The chain is built from TRBV7-3 and TRBJ2-2; D gene unclear. This TCR came from a human donor with alopecia areata. The CDR3 DNA follows: TGTGCCAGCAGCCCCCGCACCGGGGAGCTGTTTTTT. As protein: CASSPRTGELFF.